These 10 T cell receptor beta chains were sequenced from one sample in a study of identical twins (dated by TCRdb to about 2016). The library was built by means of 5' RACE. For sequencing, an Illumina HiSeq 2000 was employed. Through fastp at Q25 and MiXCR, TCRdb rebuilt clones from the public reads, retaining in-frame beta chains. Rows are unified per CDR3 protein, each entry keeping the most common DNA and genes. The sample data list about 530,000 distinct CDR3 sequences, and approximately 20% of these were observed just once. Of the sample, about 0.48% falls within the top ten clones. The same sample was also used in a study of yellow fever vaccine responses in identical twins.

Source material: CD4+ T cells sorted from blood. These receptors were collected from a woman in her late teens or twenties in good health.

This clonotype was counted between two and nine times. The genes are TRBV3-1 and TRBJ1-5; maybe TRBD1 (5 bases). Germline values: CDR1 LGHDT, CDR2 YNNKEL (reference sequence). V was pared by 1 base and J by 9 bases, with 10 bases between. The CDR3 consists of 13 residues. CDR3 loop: CASSQGLGGPQHF. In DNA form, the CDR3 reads TGTGCCAGCAGCCAAGGTCTTGGGGGGCCCCAGCATTTT.

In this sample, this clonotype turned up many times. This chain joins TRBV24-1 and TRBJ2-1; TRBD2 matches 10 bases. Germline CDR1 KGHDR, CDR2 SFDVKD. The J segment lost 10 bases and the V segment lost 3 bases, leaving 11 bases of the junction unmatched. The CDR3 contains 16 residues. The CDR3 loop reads CATSDPSGTSVGEQFF. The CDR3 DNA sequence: TGTGCCACCAGTGATCCATCCGGGACTAGCGTTGGGGAGCAGTTCTTC.

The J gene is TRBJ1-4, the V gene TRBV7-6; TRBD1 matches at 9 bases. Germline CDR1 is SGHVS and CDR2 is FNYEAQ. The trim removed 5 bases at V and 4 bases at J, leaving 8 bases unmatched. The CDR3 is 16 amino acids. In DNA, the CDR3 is TGTGCCAGCAGCGCTACAGGGGGCACGAATAATGAAAAACTGTTTTTT. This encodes CASSATGGTNNEKLFF.

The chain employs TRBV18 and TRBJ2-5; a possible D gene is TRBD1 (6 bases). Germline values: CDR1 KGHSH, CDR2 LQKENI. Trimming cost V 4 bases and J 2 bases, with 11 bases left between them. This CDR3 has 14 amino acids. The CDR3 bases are TGTGCCAGCTCACGCTACAGGGAACAAGAGACCCAGTACTTC. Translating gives CASSRYREQETQYF.

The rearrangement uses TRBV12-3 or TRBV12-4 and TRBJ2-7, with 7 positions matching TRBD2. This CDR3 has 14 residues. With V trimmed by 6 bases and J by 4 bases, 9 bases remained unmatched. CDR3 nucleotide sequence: TGTGCCAGCAGAAGAGCGGGATCAGGGTACGAGCAGTACTTC. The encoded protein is CASRRAGSGYEQYF.

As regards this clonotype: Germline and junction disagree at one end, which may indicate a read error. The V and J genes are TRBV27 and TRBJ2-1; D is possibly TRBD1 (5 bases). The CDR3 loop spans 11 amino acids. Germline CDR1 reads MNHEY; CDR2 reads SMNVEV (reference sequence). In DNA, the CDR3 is TGTGTCAGCCTGGGGCGGAATGAGCAGTTCTTC. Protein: CVSLGRNEQFF.

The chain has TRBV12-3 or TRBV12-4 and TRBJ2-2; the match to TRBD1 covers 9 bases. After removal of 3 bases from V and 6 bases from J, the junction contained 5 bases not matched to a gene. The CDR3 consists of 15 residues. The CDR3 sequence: CASSFRDRVAGELFF. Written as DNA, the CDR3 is TGTGCCAGCAGTTTCAGGGACAGGGTGGCCGGGGAGCTGTTTTTT.

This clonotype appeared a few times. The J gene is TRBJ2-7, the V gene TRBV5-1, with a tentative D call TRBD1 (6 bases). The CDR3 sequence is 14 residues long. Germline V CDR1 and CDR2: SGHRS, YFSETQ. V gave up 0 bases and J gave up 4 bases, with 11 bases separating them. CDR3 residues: CASSLDQGRYEQYF. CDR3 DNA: TGCGCCAGCAGCTTGGATCAGGGGCGATACGAGCAGTACTTC.

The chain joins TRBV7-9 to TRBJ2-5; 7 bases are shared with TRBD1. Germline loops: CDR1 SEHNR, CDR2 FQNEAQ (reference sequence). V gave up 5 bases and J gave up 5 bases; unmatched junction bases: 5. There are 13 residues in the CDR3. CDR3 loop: CASSTRQGETQYF. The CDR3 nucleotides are TGTGCCAGCAGCACCCGACAGGGTGAGACCCAGTACTTC.

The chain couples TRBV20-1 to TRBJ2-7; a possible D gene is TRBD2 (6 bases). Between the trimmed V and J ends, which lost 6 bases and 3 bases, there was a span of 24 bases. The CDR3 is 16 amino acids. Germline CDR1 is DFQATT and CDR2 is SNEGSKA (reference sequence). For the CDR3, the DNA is TGCAGTGCCAGACCTGGGGGTAGCGGAATTCTCTACGAGCAGTACTTC. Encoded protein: CSARPGGSGILYEQYF.